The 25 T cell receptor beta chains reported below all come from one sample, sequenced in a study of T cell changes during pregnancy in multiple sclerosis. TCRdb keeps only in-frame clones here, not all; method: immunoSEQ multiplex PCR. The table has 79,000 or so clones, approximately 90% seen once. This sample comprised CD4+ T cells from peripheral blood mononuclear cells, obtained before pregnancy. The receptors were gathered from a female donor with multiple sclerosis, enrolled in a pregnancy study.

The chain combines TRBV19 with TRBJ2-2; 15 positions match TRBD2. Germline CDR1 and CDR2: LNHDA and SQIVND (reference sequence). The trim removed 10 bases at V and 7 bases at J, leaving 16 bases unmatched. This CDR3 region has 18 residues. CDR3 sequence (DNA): TGTGCCACGACCCGGACTAGCGGGGGGGCGTGGGGGAACGGGGAGCTGTTTTTT. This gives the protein CATTRTSGGAWGNGELFF.

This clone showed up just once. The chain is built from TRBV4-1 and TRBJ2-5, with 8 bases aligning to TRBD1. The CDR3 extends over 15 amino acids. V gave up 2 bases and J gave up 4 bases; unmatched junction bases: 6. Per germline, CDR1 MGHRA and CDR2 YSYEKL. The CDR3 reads CASSQFWTGRETQYF. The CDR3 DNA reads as TGCGCCAGCAGCCAATTCTGGACAGGGAGAGAGACCCAGTACTTC.

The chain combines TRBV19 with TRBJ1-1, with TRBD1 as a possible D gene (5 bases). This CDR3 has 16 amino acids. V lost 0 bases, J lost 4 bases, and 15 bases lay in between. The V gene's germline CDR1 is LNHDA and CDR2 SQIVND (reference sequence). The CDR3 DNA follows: TGTGCCAGTAGTATAGATTTGTACAGGAGAAGCACTGAAGCTTTCTTT. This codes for CASSIDLYRRSTEAFF.

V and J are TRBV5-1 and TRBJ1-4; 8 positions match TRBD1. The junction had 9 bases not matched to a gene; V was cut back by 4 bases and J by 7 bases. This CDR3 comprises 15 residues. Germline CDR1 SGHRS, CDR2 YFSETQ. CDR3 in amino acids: CASSPWGQEGEKLFF. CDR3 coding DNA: TGCGCCAGCAGCCCCTGGGGACAGGAGGGTGAAAAACTGTTTTTT.

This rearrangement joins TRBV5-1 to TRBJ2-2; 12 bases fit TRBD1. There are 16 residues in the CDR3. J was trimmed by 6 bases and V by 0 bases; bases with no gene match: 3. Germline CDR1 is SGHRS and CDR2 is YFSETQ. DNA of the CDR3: TGCGCCAGCAGCTTGGAGGGACAGGGGGCGGCCGGGGAGCTGTTTTTT. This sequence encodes CASSLEGQGAAGELFF. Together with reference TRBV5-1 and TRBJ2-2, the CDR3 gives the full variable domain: KAGVTQTPRYLIKTRGQQVTLSCSPISGHRSVSWYQQTPGQGLQFLFEYFSETQRNKGNFPGRFSGRQFSNSRSEMNVSTLELGDSALYLCASSLEGQGAAGELFFGEGSRLTVL.

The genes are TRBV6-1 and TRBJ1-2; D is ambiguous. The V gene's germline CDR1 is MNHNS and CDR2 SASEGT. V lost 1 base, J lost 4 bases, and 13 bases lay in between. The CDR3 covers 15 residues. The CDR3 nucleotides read TGTGCCAGCAGTGAAGGGCCTGTAGAGGTCTATGGCTACACCTTC. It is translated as CASSEGPVEVYGYTF.

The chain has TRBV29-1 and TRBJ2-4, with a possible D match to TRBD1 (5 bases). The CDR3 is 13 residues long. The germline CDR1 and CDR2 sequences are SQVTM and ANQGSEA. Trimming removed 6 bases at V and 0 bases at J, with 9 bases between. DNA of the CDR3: TGCAGCGTGGGGCCATTAGCCAAAAACATTCAGTACTTC. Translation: CSVGPLAKNIQYF.

CDR3 DNA: TGTGCCAGCGGGCCCGTGAACACCGGGGAGCTGTTTTTT. It encodes CASGPVNTGELFF. The chain is built from TRBV7-8 and TRBJ2-2; no clear D. Trimming cost V 8 bases and J 1 base, with 8 bases left between them. Germline V gene data show CDR1 as SGHVS and CDR2 as FQNEAQ. CDR3 length: 13 residues.

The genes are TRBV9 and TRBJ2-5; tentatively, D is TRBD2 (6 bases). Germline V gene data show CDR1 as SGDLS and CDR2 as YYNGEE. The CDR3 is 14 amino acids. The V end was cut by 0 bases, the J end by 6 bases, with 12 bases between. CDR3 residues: CASSVATGGKTQYF. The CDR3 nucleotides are TGTGCCAGCAGCGTAGCCACCGGGGGAAAGACCCAGTACTTC.

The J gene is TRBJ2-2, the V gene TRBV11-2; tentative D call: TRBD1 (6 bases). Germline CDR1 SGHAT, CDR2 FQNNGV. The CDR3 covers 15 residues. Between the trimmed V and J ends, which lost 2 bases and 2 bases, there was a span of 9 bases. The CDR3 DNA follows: TGTGCCAGCAGCTTATGGACAGTCAACACCGGGGAGCTGTTTTTT. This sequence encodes CASSLWTVNTGELFF.

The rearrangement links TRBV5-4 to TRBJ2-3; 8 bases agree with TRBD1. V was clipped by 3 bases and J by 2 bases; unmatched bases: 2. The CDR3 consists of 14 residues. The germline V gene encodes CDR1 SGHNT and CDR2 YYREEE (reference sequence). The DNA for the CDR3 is TGTGCCAGCAGCTGGGACAGGTACACAGATACGCAGTATTTT. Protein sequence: CASSWDRYTDTQYF.

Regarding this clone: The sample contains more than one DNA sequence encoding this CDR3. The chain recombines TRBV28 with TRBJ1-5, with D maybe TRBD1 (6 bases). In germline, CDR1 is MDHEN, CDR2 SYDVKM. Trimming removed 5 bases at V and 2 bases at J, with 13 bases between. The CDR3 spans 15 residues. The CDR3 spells CASSPTGGGNQPQHF. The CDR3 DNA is TGTGCCAGCAGTCCTACGGGGGGCGGCAATCAGCCCCAGCATTTT.

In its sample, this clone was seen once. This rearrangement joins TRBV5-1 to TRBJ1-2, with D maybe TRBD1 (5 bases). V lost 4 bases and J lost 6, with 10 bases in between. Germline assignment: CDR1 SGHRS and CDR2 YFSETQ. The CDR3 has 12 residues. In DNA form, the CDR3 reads TGCGCCAGCAGCGCAGGGCTGGATGGCTACACCTTC. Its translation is CASSAGLDGYTF. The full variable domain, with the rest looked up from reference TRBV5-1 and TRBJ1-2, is KAGVTQTPRYLIKTRGQQVTLSCSPISGHRSVSWYQQTPGQGLQFLFEYFSETQRNKGNFPGRFSGRQFSNSRSEMNVSTLELGDSALYLCASSAGLDGYTFGSGTRLTVV.

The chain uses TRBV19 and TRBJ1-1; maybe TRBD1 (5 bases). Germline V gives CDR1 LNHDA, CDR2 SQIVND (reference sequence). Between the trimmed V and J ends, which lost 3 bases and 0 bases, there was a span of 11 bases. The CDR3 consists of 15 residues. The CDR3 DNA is TGTGCCAGTAGTATGACGGGCAGGGTGAACACTGAAGCTTTCTTT. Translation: CASSMTGRVNTEAFF.

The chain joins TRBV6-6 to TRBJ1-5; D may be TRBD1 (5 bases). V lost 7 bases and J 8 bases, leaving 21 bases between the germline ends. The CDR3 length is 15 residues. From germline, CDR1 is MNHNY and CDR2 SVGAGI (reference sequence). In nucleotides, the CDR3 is TGTGCCAGCAATCCCGGCCCTCGATTAGGGGAGCCCCAGCATTTT. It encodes CASNPGPRLGEPQHF.

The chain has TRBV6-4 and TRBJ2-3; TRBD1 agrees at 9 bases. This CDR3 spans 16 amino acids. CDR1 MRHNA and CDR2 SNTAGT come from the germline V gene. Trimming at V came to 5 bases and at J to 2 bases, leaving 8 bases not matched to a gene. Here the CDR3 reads CASSHGQGRITDTQYF. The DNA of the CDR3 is TGTGCCAGCAGTCACGGACAGGGGCGCATCACAGATACGCAGTATTTT.

This CDR3 reads CAVSTGTVQETQYF. The CDR3 nucleotides read TGTGCCGTCTCTACCGGCACAGTCCAAGAGACCCAGTACTTC. This sequence joins TRBV15 and TRBJ2-5; D gene uncertain. The CDR3 spans 14 residues. Germline CDR1 LNHNV, CDR2 YYDKDF (reference sequence). V was pared by 11 bases and J by 1 base, with 17 bases between.

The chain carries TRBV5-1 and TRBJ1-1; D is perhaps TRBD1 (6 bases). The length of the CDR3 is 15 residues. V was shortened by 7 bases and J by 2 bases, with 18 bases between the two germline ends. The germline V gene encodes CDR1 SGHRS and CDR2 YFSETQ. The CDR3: CASRWGRGYNTEAFF. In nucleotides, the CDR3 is TGCGCCAGCCGGTGGGGGAGGGGGTATAACACTGAAGCTTTCTTT.

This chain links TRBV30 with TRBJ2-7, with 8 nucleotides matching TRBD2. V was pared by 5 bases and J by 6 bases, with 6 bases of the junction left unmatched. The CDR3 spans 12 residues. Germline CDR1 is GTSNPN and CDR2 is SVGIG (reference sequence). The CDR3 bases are TGTGCCTGGGCTCTGGCGGGGGGCGAGCAGTACTTC. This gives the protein CAWALAGGEQYF.

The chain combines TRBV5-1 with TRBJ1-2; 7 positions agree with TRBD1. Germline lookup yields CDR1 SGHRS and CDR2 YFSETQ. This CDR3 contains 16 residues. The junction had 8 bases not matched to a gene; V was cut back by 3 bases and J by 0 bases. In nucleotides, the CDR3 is TGCGCCAGCAGCTATACCGGGACAGCAGCTAACTATGGCTACACCTTC. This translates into CASSYTGTAANYGYTF. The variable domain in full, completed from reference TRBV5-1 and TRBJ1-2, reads KAGVTQTPRYLIKTRGQQVTLSCSPISGHRSVSWYQQTPGQGLQFLFEYFSETQRNKGNFPGRFSGRQFSNSRSEMNVSTLELGDSALYLCASSYTGTAANYGYTFGSGTRLTVV.

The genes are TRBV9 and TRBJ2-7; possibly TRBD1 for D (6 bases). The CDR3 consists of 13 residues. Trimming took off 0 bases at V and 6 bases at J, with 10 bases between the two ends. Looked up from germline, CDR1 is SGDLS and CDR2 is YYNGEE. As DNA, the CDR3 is TGTGCCAGCAGCGTAGCTTTAGGGGGCGAGCAGTACTTC. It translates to CASSVALGGEQYF.

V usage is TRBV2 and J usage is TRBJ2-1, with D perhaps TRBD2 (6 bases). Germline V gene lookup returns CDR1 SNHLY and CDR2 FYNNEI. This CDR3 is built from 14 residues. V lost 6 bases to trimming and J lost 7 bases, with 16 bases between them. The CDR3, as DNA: TGTGCCAGCAGGGGCCCCGTTAGCGGTAATGAGCAGTTCTTC. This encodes CASRGPVSGNEQFF.

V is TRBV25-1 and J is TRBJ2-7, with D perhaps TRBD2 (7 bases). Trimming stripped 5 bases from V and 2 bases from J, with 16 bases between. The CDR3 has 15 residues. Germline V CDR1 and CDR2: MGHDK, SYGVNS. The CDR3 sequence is CASSPHGGPPYEQYF. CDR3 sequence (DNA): TGTGCCAGCAGTCCTCACGGGGGGCCTCCCTACGAGCAGTACTTC.

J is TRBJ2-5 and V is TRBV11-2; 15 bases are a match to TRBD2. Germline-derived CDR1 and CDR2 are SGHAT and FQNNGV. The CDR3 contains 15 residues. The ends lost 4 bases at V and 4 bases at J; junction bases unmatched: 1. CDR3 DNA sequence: TGTGCCAGCAGCTGGGGACTAGCGGGGGGAGAGACCCAGTACTTC. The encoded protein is CASSWGLAGGETQYF.

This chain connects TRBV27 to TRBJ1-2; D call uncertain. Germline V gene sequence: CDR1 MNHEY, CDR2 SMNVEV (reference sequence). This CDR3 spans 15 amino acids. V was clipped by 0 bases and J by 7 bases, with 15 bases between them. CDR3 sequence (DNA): TGTGCCAGCAGTTTATCGGGAGGGAAGGGAGGTGGCTACACCTTC. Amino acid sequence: CASSLSGGKGGGYTF.